What follows are 16 T cell receptor beta chains derived from one specimen sequenced in a study of blood T cell repertoires in COVID-19. Libraries were prepared by immunoSEQ multiplex PCR; TCRdb keeps only in-frame clonotypes and omits some of them. The repertoire holds 97,000 or so clones, with roughly 87% as singletons. Sequencing was performed on peripheral blood. All receptors derive from a woman aged 50 to 60 with COVID-19, enrolled during active disease.

This clone occurred a few times. The rearrangement uses TRBV5-1 and TRBJ1-1, with D possibly TRBD1 on 6 matching bases. Trimming cost V 4 bases and J 6 bases, with 19 bases left between them. The CDR3 length is 15 residues. Germline values: CDR1 SGHRS, CDR2 YFSETQ. The CDR3 is CASSNGGGGISEAFF. The DNA for the CDR3 is TGCGCCAGCAGCAATGGAGGGGGAGGGATCTCTGAAGCTTTCTTT.

This clone was picked up many times. This sequence joins TRBV18 and TRBJ2-7; no reliable D call. The V end lost 0 bases, the J end lost 2 bases, and 8 bases lay between the germline ends. CDR3 length: 14 residues. Per germline, CDR1 KGHSH and CDR2 LQKENI. This CDR3 reads CASSPPQVAYEQYF. CDR3 nucleotides: TGTGCCAGCTCACCACCTCAGGTCGCCTACGAGCAGTACTTC.

The chain combines TRBV5-1 with TRBJ2-1, with D possibly being TRBD2 (6 bases). The CDR3 runs 15 residues. From germline, CDR1 is SGHRS and CDR2 YFSETQ. Trimming removed 2 bases at V and 1 base at J, with 10 bases between. The CDR3 spells CASSFSGRSYNEQFF. The CDR3 nucleotides read TGCGCCAGCAGCTTCTCAGGGAGGTCCTACAATGAGCAGTTCTTC.

The V gene is TRBV24-1, the J gene TRBJ2-2, with 8 bases lining up with TRBD2. V was clipped by 9 bases and J by 4 bases; unmatched bases: 6. This CDR3 region has 14 residues. From germline, CDR1 is KGHDR and CDR2 SFDVKD. The CDR3 sequence is CATPGGGPTGELFF. The CDR3 bases are TGTGCCACCCCGGGGGGGGGACCCACCGGGGAGCTGTTTTTT.

The chain is built from TRBV6-5 and TRBJ2-5; 14 bases line up with TRBD2. The CDR3 runs to 15 residues. The trim removed 6 bases at V and 4 bases at J, leaving 4 bases unmatched. Germline loops: CDR1 MNHEY, CDR2 SVGAGI. The CDR3 DNA reads as TGTGCCAGCAGACGGGGACTAGCGGGGGCAGAGACCCAGTACTTC. It encodes CASRRGLAGAETQYF.

In the case of this clone: A read error is possible here, since a much larger clone lies one base away. The sample carries other DNA sequences with the same CDR3. The chain joins TRBV13 to TRBJ2-7; TRBD1 matches 7 bases. The CDR3 spans 14 residues. Germline V gene sequence: CDR1 PRHDT, CDR2 FYEKMQ (reference sequence). The CDR3 sequence is CASSLGAGGYEQYF. Written as DNA, the CDR3 is TGTGCTAGCAGCTTAGGGGCAGGGGGCTACGAGCAGTACTTC.

In nucleotides, the CDR3 is TGTGCCAGCAGCTTGTGGCAGGAAAATGAAAAACTGTTTTTT. Its translation is CASSLWQENEKLFF. This chain joins TRBV2 and TRBJ1-4; D ambiguous. The CDR3 length is 14 residues. The V end lost 6 bases, the J end lost 5 bases, and 13 bases lay between the germline ends. Germline V CDR1 and CDR2: SNHLY, FYNNEI.

This clone was seen more than once but under ten times. The chain employs TRBV4-1 and TRBJ2-1; 7 nucleotides agree with TRBD1. The germline V gene has CDR1 MGHRA and CDR2 YSYEKL. This CDR3 has 12 residues. The V and J ends lost 4 bases and 8 bases, in that order; junction bases with no gene match: 2. This CDR3 is CASSLTGDEQFF. Here the CDR3 DNA reads TGCGCCAGCAGCCTCACAGGGGATGAGCAGTTCTTC.

This sequence joins TRBV10-2 and TRBJ1-4; unclear D gene. Germline CDR1 WSHSY, CDR2 SAAADI. The CDR3 spans 14 residues. V was pared by 3 bases and J by 4 bases, with 9 bases between. This CDR3 reads CASSDTSYNEKLFF. The CDR3 nucleotides read TGCGCCAGCAGTGATACGTCCTATAATGAAAAACTGTTTTTT.

J is TRBJ1-3 and V is TRBV5-4; TRBD1 is a possible D gene (6 bases). V lost 7 bases and J lost 4, with 21 bases in between. CDR3 size: 16 residues. CDR1 and CDR2 from the germline V gene are SGHNT and YYREEE (reference sequence). The CDR3 sequence: CASSQGTLGTGNTIYF. The CDR3 coding sequence is TGTGCCAGCTCACAGGGAACCTTAGGAACGGGAAACACCATATATTTT.

The chain couples TRBV19 to TRBJ2-7; the match to TRBD2 covers 11 bases. The CDR3 extends over 15 amino acids. V gave up 3 bases and J gave up 3 bases; unmatched junction bases: 4. Germline assignment: CDR1 LNHDA and CDR2 SQIVND (reference sequence). The CDR3 spells CASSMGLAAIYEQYF. CDR3 DNA sequence: TGTGCCAGTAGTATGGGACTAGCGGCCATCTACGAGCAGTACTTC.

The genes are TRBV13 and TRBJ1-2, with 8 bases that match TRBD1. The ends lost 7 bases at V and 1 base at J; junction bases unmatched: 17. The CDR3 runs to 18 residues. Looked up from germline, CDR1 is PRHDT and CDR2 is FYEKMQ (reference sequence). CDR3 amino acids: CASTTPGQEPLVNYGYTF. The CDR3 DNA reads as TGTGCCAGCACCACCCCGGGACAGGAGCCCCTGGTTAACTATGGCTACACCTTC.

There are a few counts of this clone. The genes are TRBV7-6 and TRBJ2-1, with 9 positions matching TRBD2. Germline V gene lookup returns CDR1 SGHVS and CDR2 FNYEAQ. With V trimmed by 8 bases and J by 8 bases, 10 bases remained unmatched. This CDR3 spans 14 amino acids. The chain's CDR3 is CASQAGGQIHEQFF. The CDR3 bases are TGTGCCAGCCAAGCGGGGGGACAAATCCATGAGCAGTTCTTC.

Turning to this clone: This may be a read error, as it is one base from a much larger clone. This CDR3 is also generated by other DNA sequences in the sample. The V call is TRBV28, the J call TRBJ2-7, with no clear D. With 6 bases removed from V and 0 bases from J, the gap between germline ends came to 3 bases. Germline V lookup: CDR1 MDHEN, CDR2 SYDVKM. The CDR3 totals 11 residues. The DNA of the CDR3 is TGTGCCAGCAGCCACTCCTACGAGCAGTACTTC. It encodes CASSHSYEQYF.

V gene TRBV28 combines with J gene TRBJ2-3; 8 positions match TRBD1. This CDR3 has 15 residues. The germline V gene encodes CDR1 MDHEN and CDR2 SYDVKM. V trimming: 3 bases; J trimming: 1 base; junction bases outside the gene matches: 3. The CDR3 loop reads CASSLGTGRTDTQYF. Written as DNA, the CDR3 is TGTGCCAGCAGTTTGGGGACAGGACGCACAGATACGCAGTATTTT.

J is TRBJ1-4 and V is TRBV7-6; 9 bases map to TRBD1. Germline CDR1 reads SGHVS; CDR2 reads FNYEAQ. This CDR3 spans 15 amino acids. Germline trimming cut 4 bases from V and 7 bases from J; bases unmatched to any gene: 7. CDR3 DNA: TGTGCCAGCAGCTCGGGACAGGGCAGAGGTGAAAAACTGTTTTTT. It is translated as CASSSGQGRGEKLFF.